This is a list of T cell receptor beta chains from one sample in a study of cytomegalovirus exposure and HLA in healthy donors. This table comes from immunoSEQ multiplex PCR, and its TCRdb copy is limited to in-frame clones, with some not included. This sample has about 240,000 clones, with 70% to 90% found just once. The sample was PBMCs. These receptors originate from a woman in her twenties or thirties in good health and CMV-seropositive. Both conserved end residues are part of each CDR3. The order of the fields is V gene, clone size, D gene, J gene, CDR3 protein, CDR3 DNA. D genes are given only for firm matches. Only some rows state a clone size, as once, few, many or a class for expanded clones.

v_gene: TRBV2
abundance: -
d_gene: TRBD2
j_gene: TRBJ2-1
CDR3aa: CASTWGTSGEQFF
CDR3nt: TGTGCCAGCACTTGGGGGACTAGCGGGGAGCAGTTCTTC

v_gene: TRBV19
abundance: -
d_gene: -
j_gene: TRBJ1-1
CDR3aa: CASRPTGRTEAFF
CDR3nt: TGTGCCAGTAGACCCACAGGGCGCACTGAAGCTTTCTTT

v_gene: TRBV28
abundance: -
d_gene: -
j_gene: TRBJ2-1
CDR3aa: CASSPPLSGSSYNEQFF
CDR3nt: TGTGCCAGCAGTCCCCCCCTTTCGGGGAGCTCCTACAATGAGCAGTTCTTC

v_gene: TRBV29-1
abundance: few
d_gene: -
j_gene: TRBJ1-2
CDR3aa: CSVEAGKRRYTF
CDR3nt: TGCAGCGTTGAAGCAGGGAAGAGGCGCTACACCTTC

v_gene: TRBV6-5
abundance: -
d_gene: TRBD2
j_gene: TRBJ2-2
CDR3aa: CASSSDSGDNTGELFF
CDR3nt: TGTGCCAGCAGTTCCGATAGCGGGGATAACACCGGGGAGCTGTTTTTT

v_gene: TRBV19
abundance: -
d_gene: -
j_gene: TRBJ1-1
CDR3aa: CASSIEALGAPNTEAFF
CDR3nt: TGTGCCAGTAGTATAGAAGCCCTGGGGGCTCCCAACACTGAAGCTTTCTTT

v_gene: TRBV6-1
abundance: -
d_gene: TRBD1
j_gene: TRBJ1-2
CDR3aa: CASTRDRGTGGYTF
CDR3nt: TGTGCCAGCACCCGGGACAGGGGGACTGGTGGCTACACCTTC

v_gene: TRBV5-1
abundance: once
d_gene: -
j_gene: TRBJ2-7
CDR3aa: CASSLVGGSEQYF
CDR3nt: TGCGCCAGCAGCTTGGTTGGAGGGTCCGAGCAGTACTTC

v_gene: TRBV29-1
abundance: once
d_gene: -
j_gene: TRBJ2-1
CDR3aa: CSADNEQFF
CDR3nt: TGCAGCGCCGACAATGAGCAGTTCTTC

v_gene: TRBV30
abundance: -
d_gene: TRBD1
j_gene: TRBJ2-7
CDR3aa: CAWSVRTGLYEQYF
CDR3nt: TGTGCCTGGAGTGTGAGGACAGGACTTTACGAGCAGTACTTC